The next 29 T cell receptor beta chains were all read from a single sample in a study of OX40 agonist ivuxolimab in advanced cancers. Sequencing was performed with immunoSEQ multiplex PCR; in TCRdb, only in-frame clones are kept and a portion is missing. Altogether approximately 49,000 clones are present, around 80% being singletons, with the ten largest covering over 1.5%. Sample: CD4+ or CD8+ T cells sorted from blood, taken in a trial of the OX40 agonist ivuxolimab. These receptors were obtained from an adult with an advanced solid tumor such as melanoma, head and neck, liver or kidney cancer.

V gene TRBV5-1 combines with J gene TRBJ2-3, with D unresolved. Trimming removed 2 bases at V and 6 bases at J, with 10 bases between. This CDR3 region has 13 residues. Germline V gene lookup returns CDR1 SGHRS and CDR2 YFSETQ. The CDR3 DNA is TGCGCCAGCAGCTTTCGACTCTACGATACGCAGTATTTT. Its protein is CASSFRLYDTQYF.

The gene calls are TRBV28 and TRBJ1-2, with D possibly matching TRBD1 (5 bases). In germline, CDR1 is MDHEN, CDR2 SYDVKM. V dropped 6 bases and J dropped 7 bases, with 15 bases sitting between them. The CDR3 is 13 residues long. CDR3 bases: TGTGCCAGCAGCCCTGGGGGTAGGGGTGGCTACACCTTC. It is translated as CASSPGGRGGYTF.

The rearrangement joins TRBV7-2 to TRBJ1-4; perhaps TRBD1 as D (6 bases). The CDR3 extends over 14 amino acids. Germline V gene sequence: CDR1 SGHTA, CDR2 FQGNSA. The V end was cut by 2 bases, the J end by 5 bases, with 9 bases between. The DNA of the CDR3 is TGTGCCAGCAGCTTACGACAGGACAATGAAAAACTGTTTTTT. Protein: CASSLRQDNEKLFF.

This clone was counted once. The chain carries TRBV11-2 and TRBJ2-5; possible D gene TRBD2, 5 bases. The CDR3 spans 14 residues. V was cut by 1 base and J by 5 bases, with 11 bases left in between. Germline-derived CDR1 and CDR2 are SGHAT and FQNNGV. This CDR3 reads CASSLASRRETQYF. The CDR3 bases are TGTGCCAGCAGCTTAGCTAGCAGGCGTGAGACCCAGTACTTC.

The chain employs TRBV11-2 and TRBJ1-2, with 8 bases fitting TRBD1. The germline V gene encodes CDR1 SGHAT and CDR2 FQNNGV. The V gene end was trimmed by 4 bases and the J gene end by 4 bases; junction bases not matched to a gene: 2. The CDR3 consists of 13 residues. The CDR3 sequence: CASSSGQGYGYTF. Written as DNA, the CDR3 is TGTGCCAGCAGCTCCGGACAGGGCTATGGCTACACCTTC.

The rearrangement uses TRBV27 and TRBJ2-7; TRBD1 aligns across 9 bases. The germline CDR1 and CDR2 sequences are MNHEY and SMNVEV (reference sequence). J lost 1 base, V lost 5 bases, and 3 bases had no gene match. This CDR3 contains 14 residues. The CDR3 region has the DNA TGTGCCAGCAGTCTCGGGACAGGGTCCTACGAGCAGTACTTC. Translated: CASSLGTGSYEQYF.

The chain combines TRBV6-5 with TRBJ2-5; D possibly corresponds to TRBD2 (5 bases). Trimming cost V 6 bases and J 10 bases, with 18 bases left between them. The germline gives CDR1 MNHEY, CDR2 SVGAGI. This CDR3 is 13 amino acids long. CDR3 loop: CASSRPGVIVQYF. In DNA form, the CDR3 reads TGTGCCAGCAGCCGGCCCGGGGTTATCGTCCAGTACTTC.

The chain couples TRBV7-9 to TRBJ2-1; D is unresolved. V was pared by 5 bases and J by 15 bases, with 23 bases between. Germline loops: CDR1 SEHNR, CDR2 FQNEAQ (reference sequence). This CDR3 spans 14 amino acids. DNA of the CDR3: TGTGCCAGCAGCCAAGACTCGTCAGCCGCTCTCGGGTTCTTC. It codes for CASSQDSSAALGFF.

A single count supports this clone. At the DNA level, this CDR3 is encoded by other sequences in the same sample as well. This chain connects TRBV28 to TRBJ2-3; maybe TRBD1 (5 bases). V lost 2 bases and J lost 2, with 11 bases in between. The germline CDR1 and CDR2 sequences are MDHEN and SYDVKM. This CDR3 is built from 15 residues. The CDR3: CASSLPAGNTDTQYF. The CDR3 DNA reads as TGTGCCAGCAGTTTACCCGCAGGGAACACAGATACGCAGTATTTT.

V usage is TRBV30 and J usage is TRBJ2-3; a possible D gene is TRBD2 (5 bases). V was pared by 3 bases and J by 6 bases, with 19 bases between. This CDR3 comprises 15 residues. CDR1 is GTSNPN, CDR2 SVGIG, per germline (reference sequence). The CDR3 region has the DNA TGTGCCTGGAGCGATACCTCCGACTCGGGGGATACGCAGTATTTT. Protein: CAWSDTSDSGDTQYF.

The genes are TRBV5-1 and TRBJ2-7; D possibly corresponds to TRBD2 (6 bases). V gave up 2 bases and J gave up 0 bases, with 9 bases separating them. This CDR3 contains 14 residues. In germline, CDR1 is SGHRS, CDR2 YFSETQ. CDR3 sequence reads: CASSLAGSSYEQYF. The DNA for the CDR3 is TGCGCCAGCAGCTTAGCGGGTAGCTCCTACGAGCAGTACTTC. Combining the CDR3 with reference TRBV5-1 and TRBJ2-7 gives the whole variable domain KAGVTQTPRYLIKTRGQQVTLSCSPISGHRSVSWYQQTPGQGLQFLFEYFSETQRNKGNFPGRFSGRQFSNSRSEMNVSTLELGDSALYLCASSLAGSSYEQYFGPGTRLTVT.

This rearrangement joins TRBV6-6 to TRBJ2-1, with 7 bases identical to TRBD2. Germline CDR1 MNHNY, CDR2 SVGAGI (reference sequence). The CDR3 contains 14 residues. V trimming: 5 bases; J trimming: 4 bases; junction bases outside the gene matches: 5. DNA of the CDR3: TGTGCCAGCAGTGGGCGGGAGTCTTACAATGAGCAGTTCTTC. It is translated as CASSGRESYNEQFF.

The rearrangement joins TRBV6-5 to TRBJ1-5; unclear D gene. V was cut by 0 bases and J by 11 bases, with 14 bases left in between. This CDR3 has 14 amino acids. Germline V CDR1 and CDR2: MNHEY, SVGAGI. CDR3 protein: CASSYSRNLETQHF. The CDR3 DNA reads TGTGCCAGCAGTTACTCTCGGAATTTAGAGACCCAGCATTTT.

The CDR3 region is CASSQGLIRSGANVLTF. The DNA for the CDR3 is TGCGCCAGCAGCCAAGGCCTAATCAGGTCTGGGGCCAACGTCCTGACTTTC. The chain joins TRBV4-1 to TRBJ2-6; D remains ambiguous. The length of the CDR3 is 17 residues. Germline V gene data show CDR1 as MGHRA and CDR2 as YSYEKL. Deletions cut 1 base from V and 1 base from J, with 11 bases between.

The CDR3 reads CSVSYRRGRMSTGELFF. The CDR3 DNA reads as TGCAGCGTCTCCTATAGACGCGGGAGGATGAGCACCGGGGAGCTGTTTTTT. This chain connects TRBV29-1 to TRBJ2-2, with 8 bases that match TRBD2. Looked up from germline, CDR1 is SQVTM and CDR2 is ANQGSEA. V shed 6 bases, J shed 4 bases, and the junction held 16 bases outside the gene matches. CDR3 length: 17 amino acids.

V is TRBV2 and J is TRBJ1-2; the D is unclear. V gave up 1 base and J gave up 2 bases, with 11 bases separating them. Per germline, CDR1 SNHLY and CDR2 FYNNEI. The CDR3 extends over 15 amino acids. CDR3 nucleotide sequence: TGTGCCAGCAGTGAAGAGGCGGGAGGGAACTATGGCTACACCTTC. It yields the protein CASSEEAGGNYGYTF.

This clone occurred once. V and J are TRBV5-1 and TRBJ1-1; possibly TRBD1 for D (6 bases). The ends were cut back, 6 bases at V and 1 base at J, with 13 bases in the middle. Germline-derived CDR1 and CDR2 are SGHRS and YFSETQ. The CDR3 runs 14 residues. CDR3 in DNA: TGCGCCAGCAACACAGGGATGGAGAACACTGAAGCTTTCTTT. The encoded protein is CASNTGMENTEAFF.

This clone was observed a handful of times. V gene TRBV23-1 combines with J gene TRBJ1-3; no clear D. TRBV23-1 is known as an ORF, though its function is uncertain. V was trimmed by 0 bases and J by 1 base, leaving 13 bases between them. CDR3 length: 17 amino acids. The CDR3 sequence is CASSQSIRELSGNTIYF. CDR3 nucleotide sequence: TGCGCCAGCAGTCAATCGATAAGGGAACTTTCTGGAAACACCATATATTTT.

The genes are TRBV7-2 and TRBJ2-7; 8 bases are shared with TRBD2. The CDR3 is made up of 14 amino acids. CDR1 is SGHTA, CDR2 FQGNSA, per germline. J lost 4 bases, V lost 5 bases, and 7 bases had no gene match. The CDR3 spells CASSTGLAGYEQYF. The CDR3 nucleotides read TGTGCCAGCAGCACAGGACTAGCAGGGTACGAGCAGTACTTC.

This clone has a single count. The rearrangement links TRBV27 to TRBJ2-1; D unresolved. The CDR3 has 13 residues. V shed 5 bases and J shed 2 bases, with 7 bases lying between them. Germline lookup yields CDR1 MNHEY and CDR2 SMNVEV (reference sequence). The chain's CDR3 is CASSTFPYNEQFF. DNA for the CDR3: TGTGCCAGCAGTACGTTTCCCTACAATGAGCAGTTCTTC.

The gene calls are TRBV7-9 and TRBJ1-1; D call uncertain. Germline V CDR1 and CDR2: SEHNR, FQNEAQ (reference sequence). This CDR3 contains 13 residues. V was trimmed by 1 base and J by 0 bases, leaving 3 bases between them. The CDR3 protein is CASSLELNTEAFF. As DNA, the CDR3 is TGTGCCAGCAGCTTAGAGTTGAACACTGAAGCTTTCTTT.

The chain joins TRBV7-8 to TRBJ2-7; D is uncertain. Trimming took off 3 bases at V and 4 bases at J, with 4 bases between the two ends. The germline gives CDR1 SGHVS, CDR2 FQNEAQ. This CDR3 is built from 11 residues. The CDR3 sequence: CASSLYYEQYF. CDR3 DNA: TGTGCCAGCAGCTTGTATTACGAGCAGTACTTC.

The chain has TRBV2 and TRBJ2-3; 8 bases are shared with TRBD2. V was clipped by 6 bases and J by 4 bases; unmatched bases: 12. The CDR3 runs to 16 residues. CDR1 SNHLY and CDR2 FYNNEI come from the germline V gene. CDR3 region: CASRETPGLVADTQYF. DNA for the CDR3: TGTGCCAGCAGAGAAACTCCGGGACTAGTGGCAGATACGCAGTATTTT.

The chain is built from TRBV15 and TRBJ2-5, with TRBD1 matching 8 bases. Germline assignment: CDR1 LNHNV and CDR2 YYDKDF (reference sequence). Losses at the gene ends were 1 base for V and 2 bases for J; bases not matched to a gene: 0. This CDR3 spans 14 amino acids. The CDR3 here is CATSRGTGQETQYF. The CDR3 DNA is TGTGCCACCAGCAGAGGGACAGGGCAAGAGACCCAGTACTTC.

The chain couples TRBV4-2 to TRBJ2-5, with TRBD2 matching over 7 bases. The CDR3 extends over 16 amino acids. Germline CDR1 reads LGHNA; CDR2 reads YNFKEQ. V gave up 5 bases and J gave up 9 bases; unmatched junction bases: 18. The CDR3: CASSSGEEGGSEAQYF. CDR3 coding DNA: TGTGCCAGCAGCAGCGGGGAGGAGGGAGGGAGTGAGGCCCAGTACTTC.

This CDR3 is CASKLGQGDTGELFF. CDR3 DNA sequence: TGTGCCAGCAAACTGGGACAGGGAGACACCGGGGAGCTGTTTTTT. The genes are TRBV27 and TRBJ2-2, with TRBD1 matching over 9 bases. The CDR3 is 15 amino acids. In germline, CDR1 is MNHEY, CDR2 SMNVEV (reference sequence). V was clipped by 7 bases and J by 3 bases; unmatched bases: 6.

The rearrangement links TRBV28 to TRBJ1-2, with TRBD1 as a possible D gene (5 bases). The germline gives CDR1 MDHEN, CDR2 SYDVKM. The length of the CDR3 is 15 residues. V was pared by 7 bases and J by 1 base, with 16 bases between. CDR3 protein: CASTLDSVDNYGYTF. The DNA of the CDR3 is TGTGCCAGCACCCTAGACAGCGTAGATAACTATGGCTACACCTTC.

The chain joins TRBV27 to TRBJ1-2, with D possibly TRBD1 on 5 matching bases. Per the germline V gene, CDR1 is MNHEY and CDR2 is SMNVEV (reference sequence). This CDR3 has 15 amino acids. With 5 bases removed from V and 11 bases from J, the gap between germline ends came to 24 bases. The chain's CDR3 is CASSPYPARRQGYTF. The CDR3 nucleotides read TGTGCCAGCAGTCCCTACCCGGCCCGACGTCAGGGTTACACCTTC.

The rearrangement uses TRBV6-5 and TRBJ2-3; D gene unclear. The ends were cut back, 7 bases at V and 0 bases at J, with 2 bases in the middle. The CDR3 consists of 11 residues. The germline CDR1 and CDR2 sequences are MNHEY and SVGAGI. The CDR3: CASKSTDTQYF. DNA for the CDR3: TGTGCCAGCAAAAGCACAGATACGCAGTATTTT.